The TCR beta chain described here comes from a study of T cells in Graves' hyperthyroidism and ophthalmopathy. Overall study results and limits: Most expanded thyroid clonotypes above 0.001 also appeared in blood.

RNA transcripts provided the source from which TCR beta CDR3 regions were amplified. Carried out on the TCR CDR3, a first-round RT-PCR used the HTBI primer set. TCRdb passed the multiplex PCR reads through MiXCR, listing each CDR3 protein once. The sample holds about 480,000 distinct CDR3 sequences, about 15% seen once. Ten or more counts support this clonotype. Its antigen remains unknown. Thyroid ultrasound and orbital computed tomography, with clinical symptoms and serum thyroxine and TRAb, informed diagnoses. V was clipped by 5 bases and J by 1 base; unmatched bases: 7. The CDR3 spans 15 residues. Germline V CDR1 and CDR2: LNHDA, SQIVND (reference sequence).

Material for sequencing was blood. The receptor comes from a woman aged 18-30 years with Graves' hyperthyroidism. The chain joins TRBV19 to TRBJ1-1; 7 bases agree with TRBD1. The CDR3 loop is CASSPDRERNTEAFF. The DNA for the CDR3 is TGTGCCAGTAGTCCCGACAGGGAAAGGAACACTGAAGCTTTCTTT.